Below, 27 T cell receptor beta chains from the same sample are listed, as sequenced in a study of vaccination and CD4 T cells after COVID-19. Treatment: roughly ten-day PBMC culture with coronavirus spike peptide pools or control peptides (ViraFEST assay). With the Oncomine TCR Beta short-read assay, DNA from cultured CD4+ T cells was sequenced. MiXCR, run by TCRdb on the PCR reads, gives a single entry per CDR3 protein. The sample includes roughly 14,000 distinct CDR3 sequences, 24% of them seen just once. Antigens for these TCRs are unknown. The sequences come from CD4+ T cells from blood, cultured in vitro, collected after SARS-CoV-2 vaccination. The receptors here all came from a human donor who had recovered from COVID-19.

This clonotype was counted only a few times. V and J are TRBV7-8 and TRBJ2-3; tentative D call: TRBD1 (6 bases). V lost 5 bases, J lost 3 bases, and 18 bases lay in between. This CDR3 spans 16 amino acids. Germline CDR1 reads SGHVS; CDR2 reads FQNEAQ. CDR3 in DNA: TGTGCCAGCAGCGCTCACAGGGTAGCTCGGACAGATACGCAGTATTTT. Translation gives CASSAHRVARTDTQYF.

This clonotype appeared once. The genes are TRBV19 and TRBJ1-1, with TRBD1 matching 10 bases. The V gene's germline CDR1 is LNHDA and CDR2 SQIVND (reference sequence). Germline trimming cut 8 bases from V and 1 base from J; bases unmatched to any gene: 4. The CDR3 totals 14 residues. CDR3 coding DNA: TGTGCCAGTGGGACAGGGGTTTCGAACACTGAAGCTTTCTTT. Translating gives CASGTGVSNTEAFF.

The chain combines TRBV2 with TRBJ1-5; D remains ambiguous. CDR1 and CDR2 from the germline V gene are SNHLY and FYNNEI. The CDR3 sequence is 13 residues long. Trimming left V 1 base short and J 4 bases short, with 5 bases between. The DNA of the CDR3 is TGTGCCAGCAGTGAAGATCGGAATCAGCCCCAGCATTTT. Its protein is CASSEDRNQPQHF.

In its sample, this clonotype was seen a few times. The chain joins TRBV19 to TRBJ2-1; 8 positions match TRBD1. The V gene's germline CDR1 is LNHDA and CDR2 SQIVND (reference sequence). CDR3 length equals 16 residues. J lost 7 bases, V lost 1 base, and 9 bases had no gene match. For the CDR3, the DNA is TGTGCCAGTAGTATAGGTAGACAGGGGTTAATGAATGAGCAGTTCTTC. Translation gives CASSIGRQGLMNEQFF.

The chain couples TRBV20-1 to TRBJ1-5; possible D gene TRBD1, 5 bases. This CDR3 spans 16 amino acids. V was shortened by 0 bases and J by 6 bases, with 18 bases between the two germline ends. Per germline, CDR1 DFQATT and CDR2 SNEGSKA (reference sequence). CDR3 bases: TGCAGTGCTAGAGATGTATTGAGACAGTCGACTCAGCCCCAGCATTTT. Translated: CSARDVLRQSTQPQHF.

This clonotype was seen only a few times. The chain links TRBV19 to TRBJ2-7; D may correspond to TRBD1 or TRBD2 (6 bases each). The CDR3 sequence is 15 residues long. In germline, CDR1 is LNHDA, CDR2 SQIVND (reference sequence). The ends were cut back, 9 bases at V and 2 bases at J, with 20 bases in the middle. The CDR3 DNA sequence: TGTGCCAGCAGCAAAAGGGGGGTCCAACCCTACGAGCAGTACTTC. This encodes CASSKRGVQPYEQYF.

This rearrangement joins TRBV28 to TRBJ1-2; the match to TRBD1 covers 12 bases. Losses at the gene ends were 5 bases for V and 7 bases for J; bases not matched to a gene: 8. CDR3 size: 15 residues. Germline V gene lookup returns CDR1 MDHEN and CDR2 SYDVKM. CDR3 DNA sequence: TGTGCCAGCAGTCCCTGGGACAGGGGGCGGGTTGGCTACACCTTC. It translates to CASSPWDRGRVGYTF.

The chain joins TRBV28 to TRBJ2-3; possible D gene TRBD1, 6 bases. Trimming took off 3 bases at V and 4 bases at J, with 11 bases between the two ends. The CDR3 loop spans 14 amino acids. Germline lookup yields CDR1 MDHEN and CDR2 SYDVKM. The CDR3 is CASSFRQGPDTQYF. The CDR3 bases are TGTGCCAGCAGTTTCCGTCAGGGGCCAGATACGCAGTATTTT.

The sample holds a few counts of this clonotype. The gene calls are TRBV6-5 and TRBJ1-1, with D hard to call. CDR3 size: 15 residues. Looked up from germline, CDR1 is MNHEY and CDR2 is SVGAGI. With 0 bases removed from V and 1 base from J, the gap between germline ends came to 9 bases. The CDR3 sequence: CASSYSWEKNTEAFF. CDR3 nucleotide sequence: TGTGCCAGCAGTTACTCGTGGGAGAAGAACACTGAAGCTTTCTTT.

This clonotype has just a few counts. This chain joins TRBV28 and TRBJ2-6; a possible D gene is TRBD2 (7 bases). This CDR3 has 15 residues. Trimming removed 7 bases from V and 1 base from J, with 11 bases in between. The germline V gene has CDR1 MDHEN and CDR2 SYDVKM. This chain's CDR3 is CASIRGGSGANVLTF. CDR3 DNA: TGTGCCAGCATAAGGGGGGGGTCTGGGGCCAACGTCCTGACTTTC.

This chain links TRBV29-1 with TRBJ2-1; D is perhaps TRBD2 (5 bases). Trimming stripped 6 bases from V and 4 bases from J, with 10 bases between. Germline CDR1 SQVTM, CDR2 ANQGSEA. The CDR3 covers 12 residues. In DNA form, the CDR3 reads TGCAGCGTGGGGAGTAGGTACAATGAGCAGTTCTTC. As protein: CSVGSRYNEQFF.

This clonotype was counted between two and nine times. This chain joins TRBV20-1 and TRBJ2-7; 10 nucleotides agree with TRBD1. Looked up from germline, CDR1 is DFQATT and CDR2 is SNEGSKA (reference sequence). This CDR3 comprises 15 residues. V shed 2 bases and J 3 bases; nucleotides not matched to a gene: 7. The CDR3 spells CSARPTRDRGYEQYF. The DNA of the CDR3 is TGCAGTGCTAGACCGACCCGGGACAGGGGCTACGAGCAGTACTTC.

This clonotype occurred a few times. The chain couples TRBV7-9 to TRBJ1-4; tentatively, D is TRBD1 (5 bases). Trimming took 6 bases from V and 13 from J, leaving 24 bases between them. This CDR3 contains 15 residues. CDR1 is SEHNR and CDR2 is FQNEAQ in the germline V gene (reference sequence). The CDR3 region is CASRLLAGRDSVLFF. CDR3 nucleotide sequence: TGTGCCAGCAGACTCTTGGCCGGCAGGGATAGTGTACTGTTTTTT.

This clonotype was counted a few times. The chain is built from TRBV4-2 and TRBJ1-1, with a possible D match to TRBD1 (5 bases). Germline V gives CDR1 LGHNA, CDR2 YNFKEQ. V was clipped by 4 bases and J by 1 base, with 16 bases between them. There are 16 residues in the CDR3. The CDR3 DNA sequence: TGTGCCAGCAGCCCCTCTCCAGGGACGCCGAACACTGAAGCTTTCTTT. This encodes CASSPSPGTPNTEAFF.

J is TRBJ2-1 and V is TRBV12-3 or TRBV12-4; 9 nucleotides line up with TRBD2. The CDR3 is 15 amino acids. Unmatched junction bases numbered 8, after V lost 1 base and J lost 10 bases. The CDR3 region is CASSLEASGAKEQFF. The CDR3 nucleotides are TGTGCCAGCAGTTTAGAGGCTAGCGGGGCAAAAGAGCAGTTCTTC.

The V and J genes are TRBV3-1 and TRBJ2-7; the D gene is possibly TRBD1 (5 bases). Per the germline V gene, CDR1 is LGHDT and CDR2 is YNNKEL (reference sequence). The CDR3 spans 14 residues. Trimming stripped 0 bases from V and 9 bases from J, with 15 bases between. CDR3 residues: CASSQDWNRDRQYF. The CDR3 nucleotides read TGTGCCAGCAGCCAAGATTGGAATAGAGACAGGCAGTACTTC.

V is TRBV20-1 and J is TRBJ2-4, with TRBD1 as a possible D gene (5 bases). The CDR3 is made up of 11 amino acids. Germline-derived CDR1 and CDR2 are DFQATT and SNEGSKA (reference sequence). V was shortened by 6 bases and J by 12 bases, with 15 bases between the two germline ends. In DNA form, the CDR3 reads TGCAGTGCCCCACAACAGGCTACTCAGTACTTC. Its translation is CSAPQQATQYF.

V is TRBV19 and J is TRBJ2-1; D not certain. The CDR3 is 12 amino acids. Trimming pared 5 bases from V and 0 bases from J, leaving 2 bases between. Germline V lookup: CDR1 LNHDA, CDR2 SQIVND (reference sequence). Here the CDR3 DNA reads TGTGCCAGTAGTGTCTCCTACAATGAGCAGTTCTTC. The encoded protein is CASSVSYNEQFF.

This clonotype turned up a few times. This chain joins TRBV24-1 and TRBJ1-2, with D unclear. The CDR3 covers 13 residues. Germline V CDR1 and CDR2: KGHDR, SFDVKD. V lost 5 bases to trimming and J lost 1 base, with 7 bases between them. Written as DNA, the CDR3 is TGTGCCACCAGTGTTCAGGATAACTATGGCTACACCTTC. This translates into CATSVQDNYGYTF.

The sample holds a few counts of this clonotype. V gene TRBV29-1 combines with J gene TRBJ2-1; 14 nucleotides line up with TRBD2. Germline CDR1 and CDR2: SQVTM and ANQGSEA. The CDR3 length is 17 residues. V shed 4 bases, J shed 0 bases, and the junction held 5 bases outside the gene matches. CDR3 in amino acids: CSVGGLAGGSSYNEQFF. CDR3 DNA sequence: TGCAGCGTTGGAGGACTAGCGGGAGGTTCCTCCTACAATGAGCAGTTCTTC.

This clonotype was recorded a few times. V usage is TRBV18 and J usage is TRBJ1-5; a weak D match, TRBD1 (6 bases). The V end was cut by 6 bases, the J end by 4 bases, with 16 bases between. Germline V gives CDR1 KGHSH, CDR2 LQKENI. The CDR3 length is 15 residues. The CDR3 sequence is CASSPARGGNQPQHF. CDR3 bases: TGTGCCAGCTCCCCGGCCAGGGGCGGGAATCAGCCCCAGCATTTT.

The chain carries TRBV7-2 and TRBJ1-5, with TRBD1 matching over 9 bases. Germline CDR1 SGHTA, CDR2 FQGNSA. J was trimmed by 5 bases and V by 5 bases; bases with no gene match: 4. The CDR3 contains 14 residues. The CDR3 coding sequence is TGTGCCAGCAGCCCCGGACAGGGGTATCAGCCCCAGCATTTT. Translating gives CASSPGQGYQPQHF.

This clonotype showed up just a few times. This rearrangement joins TRBV6-2 or TRBV6-3 to TRBJ1-6, with D possibly matching TRBD1 (6 bases). The CDR3 spans 14 residues. Germline loops: CDR1 MNHEY, CDR2 SVGEGT. V was cut by 4 bases and J by 6 bases, with 10 bases left in between. CDR3 region: CASSWRGGNSPLHF. The CDR3, as DNA: TGTGCCAGCAGTTGGAGAGGGGGTAATTCACCCCTCCACTTT.

The chain combines TRBV12-3 or TRBV12-4 with TRBJ1-1; 9 nucleotides match TRBD1. The CDR3 spans 16 residues. V shed 4 bases and J 0 bases; nucleotides not matched to a gene: 6. The CDR3 DNA is TGTGCCAGCAGTTCGGCCGGGACAGGGTTGAACACTGAAGCTTTCTTT. Its translation: CASSSAGTGLNTEAFF.

This sequence joins TRBV11-2 and TRBJ2-2; the match to TRBD2 covers 9 bases. The V segment lost 3 bases and the J segment 2 bases; nucleotides outside the gene matches: 4. CDR3 length: 16 residues. Germline V CDR1 and CDR2: SGHAT, FQNNGV. The CDR3 protein is CASSFIAGDNTGELFF. The DNA of the CDR3 is TGTGCCAGCAGCTTTATAGCGGGGGATAACACCGGGGAGCTGTTTTTT. The full variable domain, with the rest looked up from reference TRBV11-2 and TRBJ2-2, is EAGVAQSPRYKIIEKRQSVAFWCNPISGHATLYWYQQILGQGPKLLIQFQNNGVVDDSQLPKDRFSAERLKGVDSTLKIQPAKLEDSAVYLCASSFIAGDNTGELFFGEGSRLTVL.

This chain connects TRBV19 to TRBJ1-1; the D gene is possibly TRBD1 (6 bases). Germline V gene sequence: CDR1 LNHDA, CDR2 SQIVND (reference sequence). The CDR3 extends over 16 amino acids. Between the trimmed V and J ends, which lost 3 bases and 3 bases, there was a span of 17 bases. CDR3 sequence reads: CASSIKRGANDTEAFF. CDR3 nucleotides: TGTGCCAGTAGTATTAAGCGGGGGGCGAATGACACTGAAGCTTTCTTT.

CDR3 sequence: CSAEGVNTEAFF. CDR3 nucleotides: TGCAGTGCTGAAGGAGTGAACACTGAAGCTTTCTTT. The V call is TRBV20-1, the J call TRBJ1-1, with D hard to call. In germline, CDR1 is DFQATT, CDR2 SNEGSKA (reference sequence). V dropped 5 bases and J dropped 0 bases, with 7 bases sitting between them. The CDR3 runs 12 residues.